This T cell receptor beta chain is from a study of T cells in localized non-small cell lung cancer. This clone was counted once. The antigen is unknown. Produced via immunoSEQ multiplex PCR; TCRdb's table is partial and in-frame only. The sample carries around 12,000 clones, over 70% recorded once. Study results and caveats: A median roughly 50 of the top 100 tumor clones appeared in adjacent lung. A raised T cell density in blood coincided with lengthier overall survival. Because sequencing included only one region (of the tumor), heterogeneity remains possible. In uninvolved adjacent lung, T cell clonality reached its highest value, exceeding tumor.

Trimming pared 4 bases from V and 1 base from J, leaving 10 bases between. Germline V gene data show CDR1 as SQVTM and CDR2 as ANQGSEA. The CDR3 runs to 14 residues. The sequenced sample was peripheral blood, obtained before any cancer treatment. The TCR originated in a male donor aged 60 or over with stage I lung adenocarcinoma. The V call is TRBV29-1, the J call TRBJ2-2; D is ambiguous. In DNA, the CDR3 is TGCAGCGTTGCGGCCACCAGGAACACCGGGGAGCTGTTTTTT. Encoded protein: CSVAATRNTGELFF.